This note documents a single T cell receptor (beta chain) sequence. The antigen remains unidentified. The sample comes from a study of a mutant IDH1 vaccine in newly diagnosed glioma. Study as a whole: In some groups vaccination began 4-6 weeks post-radiotherapy; others received it with temozolomide.

There are 13 residues in the CDR3. Trimming removed 3 bases from V and 2 bases from J, with 8 bases in between. Germline V gene sequence: CDR1 MNHEY, CDR2 SMNVEV (reference sequence). Time point: week 23, last vaccination. The content of each vaccine dose was 300 ug of mutant IDH1 20-mer peptide, and topical imiquimod accompanied it. Sequencing was performed with immunoSEQ multiplex PCR; in TCRdb, only in-frame clones are kept and a portion is missing. Counted here are roughly 50,000 clones, around 80% occurring once; the ten biggest clones make up approximately 8%. Sequencing used PBMCs, obtained from a glioma patient whose treatment included an IDH1 peptide vaccine. The TCR originated in a woman between 40 and 50 years old with glioma. Some clones in this sample may be carry-over from other donors' samples. The V and J genes are TRBV27 and TRBJ2-7; D call uncertain. The CDR3 DNA is TGTGCCAGCAGTTTCCTCCCAACCTACGAGCAGTACTTC. This translates into CASSFLPTYEQYF.